This T cell receptor (beta chain) was captured by sequencing in a study of T cells in Graves' hyperthyroidism and ophthalmopathy. General observations from the study: Most thyroid clonotypes expanded above 0.001 were also detected in blood.

Reasons for excluding patients were uncontrolled infection, other autoimmune disease, pregnancy or lactation. Orbital computed tomography, thyroid ultrasound, serum thyroxine and TRAb, and clinical symptoms together informed the diagnoses. A word on this clonotype: Its antigen remains unknown.

CDR1 is DFQATT, CDR2 SNEGSKA, per germline (reference sequence). The CDR3 spans 13 residues. J lost 4 bases, V lost 5 bases, and 5 bases had no gene match. The TCR beta CDR3 regions underwent amplification using RNA transcripts as the source. Using the HTBI primer set, a first-round RT-PCR was run on the TCR CDR3. Each CDR3 protein gets one entry after TCRdb re-called the multiplex PCR reads with MiXCR. The top ten hold about 7% of the sample, which has about 590,000 distinct CDR3 sequences, 15% to 18% seen once. The specimen sequenced was blood. The chain couples TRBV20-1 to TRBJ2-7; 10 nucleotides match TRBD2. This TCR was sampled from a woman aged 25 to 39 with Graves' hyperthyroidism. CDR3 amino acids: CSASGLARYEQYF. In DNA form, the CDR3 reads TGCAGTGCTTCGGGACTAGCGAGGTACGAGCAGTACTTC.